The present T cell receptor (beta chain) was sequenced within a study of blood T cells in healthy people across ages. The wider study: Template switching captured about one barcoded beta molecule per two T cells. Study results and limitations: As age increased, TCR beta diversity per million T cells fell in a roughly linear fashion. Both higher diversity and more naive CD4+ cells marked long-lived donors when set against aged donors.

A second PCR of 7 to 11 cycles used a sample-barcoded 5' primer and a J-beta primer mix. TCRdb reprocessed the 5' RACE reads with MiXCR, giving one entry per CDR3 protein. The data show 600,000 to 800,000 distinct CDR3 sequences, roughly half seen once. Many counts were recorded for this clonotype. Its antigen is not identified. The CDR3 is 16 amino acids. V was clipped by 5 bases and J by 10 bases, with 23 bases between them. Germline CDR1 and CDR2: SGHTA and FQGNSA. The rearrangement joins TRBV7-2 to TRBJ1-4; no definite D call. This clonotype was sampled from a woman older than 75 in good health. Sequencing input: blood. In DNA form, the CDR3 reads TGTGCCAGCAGCCAAAAGGCCGGTACCCTTGGAGGAAAACTGTTTTTT. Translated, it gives CASSQKAGTLGGKLFF.